This passage covers 17 T cell receptor beta chains from one sample sequenced in a study of graft-versus-host responses after intestinal transplantation. Sequencing was performed with immunoSEQ multiplex PCR; in TCRdb, only in-frame clones are kept and a portion is missing. The sample comprises around 90,000 clones, 92% of which are singletons, and about 0.3% rests with the top ten. These receptors are not linked to any known antigen. The sample consisted of unstimulated CD4+ T cells sorted from spleen or lymph node cells, taken before intestinal transplant. The source of these receptors is a human donor who received an intestinal transplant.

Regarding this clone: Different DNA sequences within this sample yield the same CDR3. V gene TRBV5-1 combines with J gene TRBJ2-2; D uncertain. The CDR3 length is 16 residues. Trimming took 5 bases from V and 8 from J, leaving 22 bases between them. Looked up from germline, CDR1 is SGHRS and CDR2 is YFSETQ. The CDR3 is CASRPVAIRRPGELFF. The CDR3 DNA reads as TGCGCCAGCAGGCCAGTCGCGATTCGTCGCCCGGGGGAGCTGTTTTTT.

V and J are TRBV5-1 and TRBJ2-1, with no clear D. Germline CDR1 and CDR2: SGHRS and YFSETQ. The CDR3 runs to 17 residues. V was clipped by 3 bases and J by 0 bases, with 16 bases between them. CDR3 sequence (DNA): TGCGCCAGCAGCTCCGCCCTGGGCCCCCCCTCCTACAATGAGCAGTTCTTC. It translates to CASSSALGPPSYNEQFF.

The chain joins TRBV6-5 to TRBJ1-1; D uncertain. The germline gives CDR1 MNHEY, CDR2 SVGAGI. V was pared by 6 bases and J by 4 bases, with 12 bases between. There are 13 residues in the CDR3. CDR3 coding DNA: TGTGCCAGCAGCCTACGCCCTCTCACTGAAGCTTTCTTT. Translating gives CASSLRPLTEAFF.

With regard to this clone: A junction boundary mismatches the germline segment, possibly from a read error. DNA for the CDR3: TGTGCCAGCAGTCAACCCGGGACAGACACGCAGTATTTT. Translating gives CASSQPGTDTQYF. This sequence joins TRBV6-6 and TRBJ2-3; TRBD1 agrees at 7 bases. The CDR3 is 13 amino acids. Per the germline V gene, CDR1 is MNHNY and CDR2 is SVGAGI (reference sequence).

V is TRBV5-1 and J is TRBJ2-5, with D possibly being TRBD2 (6 bases). The germline gives CDR1 SGHRS, CDR2 YFSETQ. The V end was cut by 0 bases, the J end by 1 base, with 10 bases between. CDR3 size: 15 residues. The CDR3 here is CASSLEAGTQETQYF. CDR3 DNA: TGCGCCAGCAGCTTGGAGGCGGGGACCCAAGAGACCCAGTACTTC. The variable domain in full, completed from reference TRBV5-1 and TRBJ2-5, reads KAGVTQTPRYLIKTRGQQVTLSCSPISGHRSVSWYQQTPGQGLQFLFEYFSETQRNKGNFPGRFSGRQFSNSRSEMNVSTLELGDSALYLCASSLEAGTQETQYFGPGTRLLVL.

This rearrangement joins TRBV19 to TRBJ1-6; TRBD1 matches at 10 bases. V shed 4 bases, J shed 6 bases, and the junction held 6 bases outside the gene matches. Germline CDR1 LNHDA, CDR2 SQIVND (reference sequence). The CDR3 length is 16 residues. This CDR3 reads CASSTSRTGGNSPLHF. CDR3 DNA: TGTGCCAGTAGTACATCCCGGACAGGGGGTAATTCACCCCTCCACTTT.

This CDR3 reads CAWSQDPPGINEQFF. As DNA, the CDR3 is TGTGCCTGGAGTCAGGACCCCCCGGGCATAAATGAGCAGTTCTTC. The chain combines TRBV30 with TRBJ2-1; D unclear. This CDR3 spans 15 amino acids. The germline V gene has CDR1 GTSNPN and CDR2 SVGIG (reference sequence). Trimming removed 2 bases from V and 7 bases from J, with 18 bases in between.

The CDR3 loop is CATLRAGGDTGELFF. In DNA, the CDR3 is TGTGCCACCCTGAGAGCGGGAGGGGACACCGGGGAGCTGTTTTTT. The chain has TRBV19 and TRBJ2-2; 10 bases are shared with TRBD2. Germline-derived CDR1 and CDR2 are LNHDA and SQIVND (reference sequence). The junction had 8 bases not matched to a gene; V was cut back by 10 bases and J by 3 bases. The length of the CDR3 is 15 residues.

The CDR3 here is CAWEGATNTEAFF. The CDR3 nucleotides read TGTGCCTGGGAGGGGGCCACGAACACTGAAGCTTTCTTT. This chain connects TRBV30 to TRBJ1-1; 7 bases are a match to TRBD1. The CDR3 runs 13 residues. The trim removed 5 bases at V and 1 base at J, leaving 4 bases unmatched. CDR1 and CDR2 (germline): GTSNPN, SVGIG (reference sequence).

This chain joins TRBV4-1 and TRBJ1-6; tentative D call: TRBD1 (5 bases). There are 18 residues in the CDR3. V was cut by 4 bases and J by 4 bases, with 20 bases left in between. Germline assignment: CDR1 MGHRA and CDR2 YSYEKL. CDR3 nucleotide sequence: TGCGCCAGCAGCCTTCCATCCCGGGACCGTATTTATAATTCACCCCTCCACTTT. It is translated as CASSLPSRDRIYNSPLHF.

The rearrangement uses TRBV27 and TRBJ2-3; 8 bases align to TRBD1. V lost 7 bases to trimming and J lost 7 bases; unmatched junction nucleotides: 22. CDR3 length equals 18 residues. Germline V gene sequence: CDR1 MNHEY, CDR2 SMNVEV (reference sequence). CDR3 DNA: TGTGCCAGCACCCTGACAGGGGTATTGGGCTCCGCCCCTCATACGCAGTATTTT. Its protein is CASTLTGVLGSAPHTQYF.

V usage is TRBV30 and J usage is TRBJ1-3; 8 positions agree with TRBD1. V was clipped by 2 bases and J by 4 bases; unmatched bases: 7. The germline gives CDR1 GTSNPN, CDR2 SVGIG (reference sequence). The CDR3 extends over 15 amino acids. The CDR3 reads CAWSTGQEEGNTIYF. The DNA for the CDR3 is TGTGCCTGGAGTACGGGACAGGAAGAGGGAAACACCATATATTTT.

CDR3 residues: CASSLPGLSSYNEQFF. The CDR3 region has the DNA TGTGCCAGCAGTTTACCGGGACTAAGCTCCTACAATGAGCAGTTCTTC. The chain joins TRBV28 to TRBJ2-1; 7 nucleotides agree with TRBD2. This CDR3 is built from 16 residues. The germline V gene has CDR1 MDHEN and CDR2 SYDVKM. V lost 2 bases and J lost 0; bases outside the gene matches: 4.

The CDR3 DNA reads as TGTGCCAGCAGCTGGGGGACAGGGAGAAATCAGCCCCAGCATTTT. Amino acid sequence: CASSWGTGRNQPQHF. This chain joins TRBV7-9 and TRBJ1-5; 9 nucleotides match TRBD1. Looked up from germline, CDR1 is SEHNR and CDR2 is FQNEAQ (reference sequence). The V segment lost 4 bases and the J segment 4 bases; nucleotides outside the gene matches: 5. This CDR3 spans 15 amino acids.

J is TRBJ2-7 and V is TRBV5-1; 9 bases agree with TRBD2. The ends lost 0 bases at V and 5 bases at J; junction bases unmatched: 9. Germline V gene lookup returns CDR1 SGHRS and CDR2 YFSETQ. There are 16 residues in the CDR3. As DNA, the CDR3 is TGCGCCAGCAGCTTGGCCTCGGGCGGGAGGGCCCACGAGCAGTACTTC. Amino acids: CASSLASGGRAHEQYF.

This clone was detected once. This chain joins TRBV5-5 and TRBJ1-4; the match to TRBD1 covers 9 bases. The CDR3 runs to 16 residues. Germline CDR1 is SGHKS and CDR2 is YYEKEE (reference sequence). Trimming at V came to 3 bases and at J to 2 bases, leaving 5 bases not matched to a gene. CDR3 loop: CASSSGTGLTNEKLFF. The DNA for the CDR3 is TGTGCCAGCAGCTCCGGGACAGGGTTGACTAATGAAAAACTGTTTTTT.

V is TRBV4-1 and J is TRBJ2-7; D possibly corresponds to TRBD2 (6 bases). With 4 bases removed from V and 4 bases from J, the gap between germline ends came to 20 bases. The CDR3 loop spans 16 amino acids. CDR1 is MGHRA and CDR2 is YSYEKL in the germline V gene. Here the CDR3 reads CASSRPGRDLIYEQYF. Written as DNA, the CDR3 is TGCGCCAGCAGCCGACCAGGGCGGGACCTTATATACGAGCAGTACTTC.